The 13 T cell receptor beta chains below were found in one sample sequenced in a study of cytomegalovirus exposure and HLA in healthy donors. A multiplex PCR was run with 60 Vbeta primers and 13 Jbeta primers. Assay used: immunoSEQ multiplex PCR; TCRdb lists only in-frame clones, some missing. The sample lists roughly 55,000 clones, roughly 71% occurring once. Specimen: PBMCs. These receptors were collected from a man in his forties in good health and CMV-seropositive.

This clone has only one observation. This chain joins TRBV27 and TRBJ1-2, with TRBD1 identical over 12 bases. The ends lost 8 bases at V and 4 bases at J; junction bases unmatched: 8. CDR1 is MNHEY and CDR2 is SMNVEV in the germline V gene (reference sequence). This CDR3 is built from 15 residues. The CDR3 protein is CASHPGQGAGYGYTF. CDR3 bases: TGTGCCAGCCATCCGGGACAGGGGGCGGGCTATGGCTACACCTTC.

This rearrangement joins TRBV5-4 to TRBJ2-3; the D is unclear. Germline values: CDR1 SGHNT, CDR2 YYREEE (reference sequence). The CDR3 runs 14 residues. With 1 base removed from V and 5 bases from J, the gap between germline ends came to 11 bases. This CDR3 reads CASSLSRVRDTQYF. The DNA of the CDR3 is TGTGCCAGCAGCTTGAGTCGGGTTCGAGATACGCAGTATTTT.

The CDR3 DNA sequence: TGTGCCAGCAGCTGGGCGGGGCGTCCTCCGAACACTGAAGCTTTCTTT. It is translated as CASSWAGRPPNTEAFF. The V and J genes are TRBV5-4 and TRBJ1-1; TRBD1 is a possible D gene (5 bases). This CDR3 region has 16 residues. Germline CDR1 and CDR2: SGHNT and YYREEE (reference sequence). The germline V and J ends were trimmed by 3 bases and 1 base, with 16 bases remaining between them.

The chain carries TRBV6-5 and TRBJ1-1, with D unclear. The CDR3 consists of 15 residues. The V gene's germline CDR1 is MNHEY and CDR2 SVGAGI. With 5 bases removed from V and 6 bases from J, the gap between germline ends came to 19 bases. The CDR3 DNA follows: TGTGCCAGCAGTCCCGGGGATTCTCGAGGGCCTGAAGCTTTCTTT. Translation gives CASSPGDSRGPEAFF.

This clone came up once. V is TRBV7-8 and J is TRBJ2-7; possibly TRBD1 for D (6 bases). CDR1 and CDR2 from the germline V gene are SGHVS and FQNEAQ. CDR3 size: 14 residues. Trimming stripped 3 bases from V and 2 bases from J, with 11 bases between. The CDR3 spells CASSFDRQAYEQYF. The DNA for the CDR3 is TGTGCCAGCAGCTTCGACCGACAGGCCTACGAGCAGTACTTC.

The V gene is TRBV7-2, the J gene TRBJ2-3; D not resolved. Germline V gives CDR1 SGHTA, CDR2 FQGNSA. The CDR3 has 18 residues. The V gene lost 5 bases and the J gene lost 0 bases, with 21 bases spanning the gap. CDR3 in amino acids: CASSPRDMGKLSTDTQYF. In DNA form, the CDR3 reads TGTGCCAGCAGCCCCCGCGACATGGGCAAGCTTAGCACAGATACGCAGTATTTT.

The table lists this clone with a count of one. The chain links TRBV5-6 to TRBJ2-1; TRBD1 aligns across 8 bases. With 3 bases clipped from V and 3 bases from J, the junction kept 2 bases outside the gene matches. The germline V gene has CDR1 SGHDT and CDR2 YYEEEE. CDR3 size: 14 residues. The CDR3 DNA follows: TGTGCCAGCAGCTCAGGGGGCCTCTACAATGAGCAGTTCTTC. It translates to CASSSGGLYNEQFF.

V and J are TRBV5-1 and TRBJ1-2; D possibly corresponds to TRBD1 (6 bases). The CDR3 totals 14 residues. Germline V gene data show CDR1 as SGHRS and CDR2 as YFSETQ. Trimming removed 0 bases from V and 3 bases from J, with 9 bases in between. Here the CDR3 DNA reads TGCGCCAGCAGCTTGGAGGGGGACGACTATGGCTACACCTTC. Protein sequence: CASSLEGDDYGYTF.

The V gene is TRBV6-5, the J gene TRBJ1-2; 8 nucleotides align to TRBD1. With 4 bases clipped from V and 8 bases from J, the junction kept 9 bases outside the gene matches. Germline assignment: CDR1 MNHEY and CDR2 SVGAGI. The CDR3 sequence is 14 residues long. This CDR3 reads CASSSRGQGPGYTF. The CDR3 DNA follows: TGTGCCAGCAGTTCCCGAGGACAGGGTCCCGGCTACACCTTC.

The chain employs TRBV6-4 and TRBJ2-2; 11 bases are shared with TRBD2. J was trimmed by 6 bases and V by 4 bases; bases with no gene match: 4. The CDR3 extends over 15 amino acids. From germline, CDR1 is MRHNA and CDR2 SNTAGT. CDR3: CASSGTSGPAGELFF. CDR3 DNA sequence: TGTGCCAGCAGTGGGACTAGCGGGCCGGCCGGGGAGCTGTTTTTT.

The chain has TRBV7-3 and TRBJ2-5; possible D gene TRBD2, 6 bases. Trimming left V 4 bases short and J 9 bases short, with 15 bases between. The CDR3 has 13 residues. The germline V gene encodes CDR1 SGHTA and CDR2 FQGTGA. CDR3 nucleotide sequence: TGTGCCAGCAGCTGGGGACTCCCCGGGGCCCAGTACTTC. As protein: CASSWGLPGAQYF.

V usage is TRBV2 and J usage is TRBJ2-5, with a tentative D call TRBD2 (6 bases). V was pared by 8 bases and J by 7 bases, with 17 bases between. This CDR3 comprises 13 residues. Germline assignment: CDR1 SNHLY and CDR2 FYNNEI. DNA for the CDR3: TGTGCCAGCGCGAGGGAGAAGGGAGGGACCCAGTACTTC. Translating gives CASAREKGGTQYF.

The chain employs TRBV25-1 and TRBJ2-5; TRBD2 matches 9 bases. Unmatched junction bases numbered 8, after V lost 1 base and J lost 5 bases. The CDR3 runs 16 residues. Per germline, CDR1 MGHDK and CDR2 SYGVNS. The CDR3 nucleotides are TGTGCCAGCAGTGAATCAGGGCGGGGGGGCGAGGAGACCCAGTACTTC. Translation gives CASSESGRGGEETQYF.